Shown below are 28 T cell receptor beta chains from a single sample sequenced in a study of CD8 T cells in Susac syndrome. A quantity of roughly 0.5 to 1 ug RNA underwent reverse transcription using random hexamers. One entry per CDR3 protein, called by TCRdb with MiXCR from the immunoSEQ multiplex PCR reads. The sample carries some 190,000 distinct CDR3 sequences, about 94% recorded once. The sequenced sample was CD4+ T cells from PBMCs. All receptors come from a human donor in good health.

The chain couples TRBV7-9 to TRBJ2-5; 7 nucleotides line up with TRBD2. Germline CDR1 SEHNR, CDR2 FQNEAQ (reference sequence). The CDR3 sequence is 14 residues long. J was trimmed by 2 bases and V by 9 bases; bases with no gene match: 9. CDR3 nucleotides: TGTGCCAGTCTGGTAGCGGGCGTACAAGAGACCCAGTACTTC. It specifies CASLVAGVQETQYF. Full variable domain (remainder filled in from reference TRBV7-9 and TRBJ2-5): DTGVSQNPRHKITKRGQNVTFRCDPISEHNRLYWYRQTLGQGPEFLTYFQNEAQLEKSRLLSDRFSAERPKGSFSTLEIQRTEQGDSAMYLCASLVAGVQETQYFGPGTRLLVL.

This clonotype was counted a single time. The J gene is TRBJ1-1, the V gene TRBV9, with no clear D. This CDR3 contains 11 residues. The V end was cut by 3 bases, the J end by 9 bases, with 9 bases between. Germline V lookup: CDR1 SGDLS, CDR2 YYNGEE. The CDR3 DNA follows: TGTGCCAGCAGCGGATTAGGACAAGCTTTCTTT. Protein: CASSGLGQAFF.

This chain uses TRBV6-6 with TRBJ2-5; 8 bases line up with TRBD2. The CDR3 has 16 amino acids. The J segment lost 4 bases and the V segment lost 7 bases, leaving 14 bases of the junction unmatched. Germline V gives CDR1 MNHNY, CDR2 SVGAGI (reference sequence). The CDR3 sequence: CASTHPGGGSRETQYF. CDR3 nucleotide sequence: TGTGCCAGCACCCATCCCGGGGGGGGCTCTAGAGAGACCCAGTACTTC.

This chain uses TRBV4-3 with TRBJ2-1; maybe TRBD2 (5 bases). CDR3 size: 15 residues. V was trimmed by 0 bases and J by 5 bases, leaving 11 bases between them. The V gene's germline CDR1 is LGHNA and CDR2 YSLEER. The CDR3, as DNA: TGCGCCAGCAGCCAAGACGGAGGACCAAACAATGAGCAGTTCTTC. Translated: CASSQDGGPNNEQFF.

This chain joins TRBV28 and TRBJ2-5; 8 bases align to TRBD1. Trimming removed 3 bases from V and 5 bases from J; junction bases left unmatched: 8. Per the germline V gene, CDR1 is MDHEN and CDR2 is SYDVKM. The CDR3 runs 15 residues. This CDR3 reads CASSFSGQGIETQYF. CDR3 nucleotides: TGTGCCAGCAGTTTTTCCGGACAGGGCATCGAGACCCAGTACTTC.

The V call is TRBV6-8, the J call TRBJ1-1; D is ambiguous. V was pared by 10 bases and J by 3 bases, with 3 bases between. Germline CDR1 reads MNHGY; CDR2 reads SAAAGT. The CDR3 runs to 9 residues. Here the CDR3 DNA reads TGTGCCACCTACACTGAAGCTTTCTTT. This sequence encodes CATYTEAFF.

V gene TRBV7-9 combines with J gene TRBJ1-5; D unresolved. The germline V gene encodes CDR1 SEHNR and CDR2 FQNEAQ (reference sequence). Deletions cut 4 bases from V and 6 bases from J, with 13 bases between. The CDR3 has 14 amino acids. In DNA form, the CDR3 reads TGTGCCAGCAGCTCGACCCTCGCCGCTCAGCCCCAGCATTTT. Amino acids: CASSSTLAAQPQHF.

V usage is TRBV3-1 and J usage is TRBJ2-2, with D possibly matching TRBD2 (5 bases). The CDR3 covers 16 residues. V lost 5 bases to trimming and J lost 4 bases, with 17 bases between them. Germline CDR1 LGHDT, CDR2 YNNKEL (reference sequence). CDR3: CASSSRGPPGTGELFF. CDR3 nucleotides: TGTGCCAGCAGCTCCCGGGGTCCCCCGGGCACCGGGGAGCTGTTTTTT.

This chain uses TRBV5-1 with TRBJ2-5; TRBD1 aligns across 10 bases. This CDR3 is 15 amino acids long. Germline V CDR1 and CDR2: SGHRS, YFSETQ. Unmatched junction bases numbered 6, after V lost 3 bases and J lost 4 bases. The CDR3 spells CASSSQTGGVETQYF. The CDR3 nucleotides read TGCGCCAGCAGCTCGCAGACAGGGGGCGTAGAGACCCAGTACTTC.

The rearrangement uses TRBV12-3 or TRBV12-4 and TRBJ2-4, with D perhaps matching TRBD1 (6 bases). V lost 7 bases, J lost 2 bases, and 12 bases lay in between. The CDR3 spans 14 residues. The CDR3 sequence is CASNQQGTKNIQYF. The CDR3 coding sequence is TGTGCCAGCAATCAACAGGGAACCAAAAACATTCAGTACTTC.

The chain employs TRBV30 and TRBJ1-5, with 7 bases lining up with TRBD1. The germline CDR1 and CDR2 sequences are GTSNPN and SVGIG (reference sequence). J was trimmed by 7 bases and V by 0 bases; bases with no gene match: 3. The length of the CDR3 is 13 residues. CDR3 residues: CAWSVKGAQPQHF. The CDR3 DNA reads TGTGCCTGGAGTGTTAAGGGGGCCCAGCCCCAGCATTTT.

The rearrangement uses TRBV7-9 and TRBJ1-1; D remains unclear. There are 15 residues in the CDR3. V shed 1 base and J shed 1 base, with 10 bases lying between them. The germline V gene has CDR1 SEHNR and CDR2 FQNEAQ (reference sequence). CDR3 bases: TGTGCCAGCAGCTTAGGTGACCACCGGAACACTGAAGCTTTCTTT. Encoded protein: CASSLGDHRNTEAFF.

V and J are TRBV6-1 and TRBJ2-7, with 8 nucleotides matching TRBD1. The CDR3 runs 13 residues. Germline V gene lookup returns CDR1 MNHNS and CDR2 SASEGT. The junction had 7 bases not matched to a gene; V was cut back by 6 bases and J by 6 bases. The CDR3 DNA reads as TGTGCCAGCAGCCCGACAGGGGCGATCGAGCAGTACTTC. Translated: CASSPTGAIEQYF.

The V gene is TRBV7-2, the J gene TRBJ1-4; D ambiguous. Trimming pared 3 bases from V and 8 bases from J, leaving 10 bases between. The germline V gene has CDR1 SGHTA and CDR2 FQGNSA. CDR3 length: 13 residues. In DNA form, the CDR3 reads TGTGCCAGCAGCTTTAGACTGCGGGAAAAACTGTTTTTT. Amino acid sequence: CASSFRLREKLFF.

This chain connects TRBV7-2 to TRBJ2-1; either TRBD1 or TRBD2 may supply D (5 bases each). V shed 5 bases and J shed 4 bases, with 15 bases lying between them. The CDR3 runs 15 residues. Germline V CDR1 and CDR2: SGHTA, FQGNSA. CDR3 in amino acids: CASSLQWGGYNEQFF. The CDR3 bases are TGTGCCAGCAGCCTTCAATGGGGCGGGTACAATGAGCAGTTCTTC.

V and J are TRBV20-1 and TRBJ1-1, with 9 bases identical to TRBD1. Germline V gives CDR1 DFQATT, CDR2 SNEGSKA (reference sequence). V lost 6 bases to trimming and J lost 5 bases; unmatched junction nucleotides: 7. The CDR3 sequence is 13 residues long. The CDR3: CSARDRVVTEAFF. The CDR3 DNA is TGCAGTGCCCGGGACAGGGTTGTAACTGAAGCTTTCTTT.

The chain is built from TRBV20-1 and TRBJ1-6; D may be TRBD1 (5 bases). Trimming stripped 0 bases from V and 8 bases from J, with 8 bases between. The germline CDR1 and CDR2 sequences are DFQATT and SNEGSKA (reference sequence). The CDR3 loop spans 13 amino acids. The CDR3 loop reads CSARDREDSPLHF. CDR3 sequence (DNA): TGCAGTGCTAGAGACAGGGAGGATTCACCCCTCCACTTT.

CDR3 nucleotide sequence: TGTGCCAGCAGCCAAGGAGGGACTAGCGGGGAAGAGACCCAGTACTTC. Its translation: CASSQGGTSGEETQYF. The rearrangement links TRBV3-1 to TRBJ2-5; 13 bases map to TRBD2. The V and J ends lost 1 base and 3 bases, in that order; junction bases with no gene match: 2. Germline V lookup: CDR1 LGHDT, CDR2 YNNKEL (reference sequence). The CDR3 covers 16 residues.

In this sample, this clonotype turned up once. The chain carries TRBV10-3 and TRBJ2-7; 10 bases align to TRBD1. Trimming removed 10 bases from V and 5 bases from J; junction bases left unmatched: 11. CDR1 and CDR2 (germline): ENHRY, SYGVKD. The CDR3 has 14 residues. The CDR3 nucleotides are TGTGCCACCATGAAGGGGGACAGGGGTAACGAGCAGTACGTC. It specifies CATMKGDRGNEQYV.

This chain links TRBV20-1 with TRBJ1-4; D is unresolved. V was clipped by 4 bases and J by 0 bases, with 6 bases between them. CDR3 size: 13 residues. The V gene's germline CDR1 is DFQATT and CDR2 SNEGSKA (reference sequence). CDR3 loop: CSAIAATNEKLFF. CDR3 in DNA: TGCAGTGCTATAGCCGCAACTAATGAAAAACTGTTTTTT.

V gene TRBV30 combines with J gene TRBJ1-1; no clear D. The CDR3 totals 12 residues. Per germline, CDR1 GTSNPN and CDR2 SVGIG (reference sequence). V lost 5 bases, J lost 0 bases, and 7 bases lay in between. The CDR3 DNA reads as TGTGCCTGGGGAAGGGTGAACACTGAAGCTTTCTTT. It yields the protein CAWGRVNTEAFF.

This chain links TRBV7-9 with TRBJ2-1; TRBD1 matches 7 bases. The CDR3 runs to 14 residues. The trim removed 3 bases at V and 4 bases at J, leaving 3 bases unmatched. CDR1 SEHNR and CDR2 FQNEAQ come from the germline V gene (reference sequence). CDR3 in amino acids: CASSLGTAYNEQFF. The CDR3 nucleotides read TGTGCCAGCAGCTTGGGGACAGCATACAATGAGCAGTTCTTC.

Only one count was recorded for this clonotype. The rearrangement joins TRBV7-8 to TRBJ2-5; tentatively, D is TRBD1 (6 bases). The V and J ends lost 5 bases and 2 bases respectively, with 18 bases between them. Germline CDR1 is SGHVS and CDR2 is FQNEAQ. The CDR3 is made up of 16 amino acids. In DNA form, the CDR3 reads TGTGCCAGCAGCGGAGCCTCCGGGACAAGTCAAGAGACCCAGTACTTC. Translated: CASSGASGTSQETQYF.

The gene calls are TRBV9 and TRBJ2-1; D assignment may be TRBD1 or TRBD2 (6 bases each). V lost 4 bases and J lost 9, with 20 bases in between. This CDR3 comprises 15 residues. The germline V gene has CDR1 SGDLS and CDR2 YYNGEE. The CDR3 region has the DNA TGTGCCAGCAGCCCCGGGGGCTACCGCCGGCGTGAGCAGTTCTTC. It yields the protein CASSPGGYRRREQFF.

V and J are TRBV7-2 and TRBJ2-1; 12 bases line up with TRBD2. J gave up 7 bases and V 6 bases, and 7 bases lay outside the gene matches. The CDR3 is 15 residues long. CDR1 is SGHTA and CDR2 is FQGNSA in the germline V gene. The CDR3: CASRLLAGGPNEQFF. The CDR3 nucleotides read TGTGCCAGCAGGCTCCTAGCGGGGGGGCCGAATGAGCAGTTCTTC. Drawing the rest from reference TRBV7-2 and TRBJ2-1, the complete variable domain is GAGVSQSPSNKVTEKGKDVELRCDPISGHTALYWYRQSLGQGLEFLIYFQGNSAPDKSGLPSDRFSAERTGGSVSTLTIQRTQQEDSAVYLCASRLLAGGPNEQFFGPGTRLTVL.

The rearrangement joins TRBV9 to TRBJ2-7; 8 nucleotides agree with TRBD2. The germline V gene encodes CDR1 SGDLS and CDR2 YYNGEE. The CDR3 sequence is 15 residues long. The V gene end was trimmed by 0 bases and the J gene end by 2 bases; junction bases not matched to a gene: 4. CDR3 amino acids: CASSVGNSGAYEQYF. The CDR3 DNA reads TGTGCCAGCAGCGTAGGAAATAGCGGGGCCTACGAGCAGTACTTC.

The chain joins TRBV29-1 to TRBJ2-3, with D unresolved. V dropped 7 bases and J dropped 4 bases, with 18 bases sitting between them. The CDR3 contains 14 residues. Per the germline V gene, CDR1 is SQVTM and CDR2 is ANQGSEA. The CDR3 loop is CSAWVPLYPDTQYF. As DNA, the CDR3 is TGCAGCGCCTGGGTACCGCTGTATCCAGATACGCAGTATTTT.

The gene calls are TRBV20-1 and TRBJ2-5; 9 bases match TRBD2. Looked up from germline, CDR1 is DFQATT and CDR2 is SNEGSKA (reference sequence). The CDR3 length is 14 residues. For the CDR3, the DNA is TGCAGCACCTCTGCGGGGGGGCCTAAGGAGACCCAGTACTTC. Residues: CSTSAGGPKETQYF.